This TCR beta chain was profiled in a study of blood T cell repertoires in COVID-19. Overall study context: Samples of COVID-19 (acute and convalescent) were obtained from the United States, Italy and Spain. PBMCs, B-cell-depleted T cells, or T cells were the source of the cDNA or gDNA that made up the material.

The V end was cut by 3 bases, the J end by 8 bases, with 20 bases between. CDR3 length: 15 residues. Germline CDR1 reads SGDLS; CDR2 reads YYNGEE. Seattle patients were enrolled while actively infected and followed longitudinally. Per the original data handling: Amplification of reference gene primers provided the estimated nucleated cell counts. Assay used: immunoSEQ multiplex PCR; TCRdb lists only in-frame clones, some missing. V and J calls and clone size come straight from that table; D and trimming were deduced from the DNA. In the table there are 250,000 to 350,000 clones, around 82% of which are singletons.

The chain links TRBV9 to TRBJ1-2; D unresolved. This sequence was found in a human donor with COVID-19, enrolled during active disease. The donor label of this sample is uncertain. The specimen was peripheral blood. This CDR3 is CASSAGVGVQRGYTF. The CDR3 nucleotides are TGTGCCAGCAGCGCCGGGGTCGGGGTTCAGCGGGGCTACACCTTC.